These 20 T cell receptor beta chains came from one sample sequenced in a study of Graves' ophthalmopathy and Graves' hyperthyroidism. As the template, RNA transcripts were used to amplify TCR beta CDR3 regions. After a first-round RT-PCR with HTBI primers, a second-round multiplex PCR was run. TCRdb used MiXCR to reprocess the multiplex PCR reads, holding one entry per CDR3 protein. The repertoire holds roughly 480,000 distinct CDR3 sequences, with approximately 14% as singletons. The sequenced sample was blood. These TCRs come from a woman in her 30s with Graves' ophthalmopathy.

This chain links TRBV12-3 or TRBV12-4 with TRBJ2-7; D gene uncertain. There are 15 residues in the CDR3. The germline V and J ends were trimmed by 3 bases and 1 base, with 13 bases remaining between them. The CDR3 spells CASSFGHQTSYEQYF. CDR3 nucleotides: TGTGCCAGCAGTTTCGGCCACCAGACGTCCTACGAGCAGTACTTC.

There are many counts of this clonotype. The rearrangement joins TRBV7-2 to TRBJ1-6, with unresolved D. V was clipped by 0 bases and J by 13 bases, with 10 bases between them. The CDR3 is made up of 13 amino acids. Per the germline V gene, CDR1 is SGHTA and CDR2 is FQGNSA. CDR3 bases: TGTGCCAGCAGCTTAGCCGGTTCTGGGCCCCTCCACTTT. Its protein is CASSLAGSGPLHF.

This clonotype was recorded at least ten times. Sequence at one end of the junction differs from germline and may be a read error. The rearrangement uses TRBV27 and TRBJ1-1; D perhaps matches TRBD1 (6 bases). CDR3 size: 15 residues. Germline assignment: CDR1 MNHEY and CDR2 SMNVEV (reference sequence). CDR3 coding DNA: TGCGCCAGCAGCTTAAGCAGGGGAATGAACACTGAAGCTTTCTTT. Translation: CASSLSRGMNTEAFF.

With regard to this clonotype: An end of the junction does not agree with germline; a read error may underlie this. This chain links TRBV4-1 with TRBJ2-7; D might be TRBD2 (6 bases). The CDR3 length is 14 residues. The germline V gene has CDR1 MGHRA and CDR2 YSYEKL. CDR3 amino acids: CASSRTTTTYEQCF. Written as DNA, the CDR3 is TGCGCCAGCAGCCGGACTACCACAACATACGAGCAGTGCTTC.

This clonotype appeared a few times. The chain has TRBV6-1 and TRBJ2-2, with a weak D call TRBD2 (6 bases). Germline CDR1 reads MNHNS; CDR2 reads SASEGT. CDR3 size: 15 residues. V lost 7 bases, J lost 3 bases, and 15 bases lay in between. CDR3 sequence reads: CASTLQWGDTGELFF. The DNA of the CDR3 is TGTGCCAGCACCCTCCAATGGGGGGACACCGGGGAGCTGTTTTTT.

This clonotype has at least ten counts. This chain joins TRBV6-1 and TRBJ2-7; no definite D call. The germline V gene encodes CDR1 MNHNS and CDR2 SASEGT. The V and J ends lost 7 bases and 1 base respectively, with 11 bases between them. The CDR3 totals 13 residues. DNA for the CDR3: TGTGCCAGCACCCGGGCCGGGTCCTACGAGCAGTACTTC. Amino acid sequence: CASTRAGSYEQYF.

V usage is TRBV7-3 and J usage is TRBJ2-5, with 7 bases lining up with TRBD1. Germline lookup yields CDR1 SGHTA and CDR2 FQGTGA. V lost 0 bases to trimming and J lost 7 bases; unmatched junction nucleotides: 8. The CDR3 is 15 amino acids. The CDR3 region is CASSLTGDSEGTQYF. Written as DNA, the CDR3 is TGTGCCAGCAGCTTAACGGGGGACAGCGAAGGGACCCAGTACTTC.

There are many counts of this clonotype. This chain joins TRBV27 and TRBJ1-6; D possibly corresponds to TRBD1 (5 bases). Trimming left V 8 bases short and J 8 bases short, with 10 bases between. The CDR3 spans 12 residues. Germline V gene lookup returns CDR1 MNHEY and CDR2 SMNVEV (reference sequence). The CDR3 spells CASSIGDSPLHF. The CDR3 DNA follows: TGTGCCAGCTCCATAGGGGATTCACCCCTCCACTTT.

This clonotype was detected many times. V gene TRBV7-9 combines with J gene TRBJ2-7, with D possibly being TRBD1 or TRBD2 (5 bases each). Germline values: CDR1 SEHNR, CDR2 FQNEAQ (reference sequence). V was pared by 5 bases and J by 1 base, with 15 bases between. This CDR3 spans 15 amino acids. In nucleotides, the CDR3 is TGTGCCAGCAGCGGACCGGGACGGATGTCCTACGAGCAGTACTTC. Translation gives CASSGPGRMSYEQYF.

In DNA form, the CDR3 reads TGTGCCAGCAGTCTGGGACTAGCGGGAGGGTGGGATACGCAGTATTTT. It translates to CASSLGLAGGWDTQYF. The rearrangement uses TRBV12-3 or TRBV12-4 and TRBJ2-3; 16 positions match TRBD2. This CDR3 is built from 16 residues. The V gene end was trimmed by 5 bases and the J gene end by 6 bases; junction bases not matched to a gene: 5.

The table lists this clonotype with many counts. The V gene is TRBV28, the J gene TRBJ1-1; D not resolved. Trimming cost V 6 bases and J 0 bases, with 8 bases left between them. This CDR3 contains 13 residues. Germline V gene data show CDR1 as MDHEN and CDR2 as SYDVKM. CDR3 in amino acids: CASRHTVNTEAFF. In DNA form, the CDR3 reads TGTGCCAGCAGACATACGGTGAACACTGAAGCTTTCTTT. Full variable domain (rest looked up from reference TRBV28 and TRBJ1-1): DVKVTQSSRYLVKRTGEKVFLECVQDMDHENMFWYRQDPGLGLRLIYFSYDVKMKEKGDIPEGYSVSREKKERFSLILESASTNQTSMYLCASRHTVNTEAFFGQGTRLTVV.

The chain uses TRBV14 and TRBJ2-7, with D perhaps matching TRBD2 (6 bases). There are 13 residues in the CDR3. CDR1 SGHDN and CDR2 FVKESK come from the germline V gene. V dropped 1 base and J dropped 9 bases, with 13 bases sitting between them. The CDR3 region has the DNA TGTGCCAGCAGCCAAGGTCTGGCGGGACGGCAGTACTTC. Translating gives CASSQGLAGRQYF.

This clonotype was detected many times. The chain is built from TRBV18 and TRBJ2-4, with D perhaps assigned TRBD1 or TRBD2 (5 bases each). Germline V gene data show CDR1 as KGHSH and CDR2 as LQKENI. The length of the CDR3 is 14 residues. V lost 3 bases and J 1 base, leaving 7 bases between the germline ends. The CDR3: CASSPGAAKNIQYF. The CDR3 DNA reads TGTGCCAGCTCACCCGGGGCCGCCAAAAACATTCAGTACTTC.

The sample holds many counts of this clonotype. The rearrangement uses TRBV19 and TRBJ1-1; the D gene is possibly TRBD1 (5 bases). This CDR3 is 14 amino acids long. Trimming stripped 7 bases from V and 1 base from J, with 13 bases between. The germline gives CDR1 LNHDA, CDR2 SQIVND (reference sequence). CDR3 protein: CASNRPGTNTEAFF. The CDR3 coding sequence is TGTGCCAGTAATCGACCGGGGACGAACACTGAAGCTTTCTTT.

Comment on this clonotype: At one end the junction does not follow the germline gene, possibly because of a read error. The V call is TRBV12-3 or TRBV12-4, the J call TRBJ1-5, with D possibly matching TRBD1 (6 bases). This CDR3 spans 15 amino acids. The CDR3 DNA is TGTGCCAGCAGTTTCAGGGGTCGCAAGAATCAGCCTCAGCATTTT. Translated, it gives CASSFRGRKNQPQHF.

This clonotype showed up many times. This chain uses TRBV24-1 with TRBJ1-5; TRBD1 agrees at 12 bases. Germline values: CDR1 KGHDR, CDR2 SFDVKD. This CDR3 has 16 residues. The V gene end was trimmed by 4 bases and the J gene end by 7 bases; junction bases not matched to a gene: 7. The CDR3 DNA follows: TGTGCCACCAGTGAATCGGGACAGGGGGCGGGACAGCCCCAGCATTTT. Translation gives CATSESGQGAGQPQHF.

This clonotype has a count of ten or more. The rearrangement links TRBV5-1 to TRBJ2-7; D is unresolved. The CDR3 is 15 residues long. V lost 7 bases and J lost 2, with 19 bases in between. Germline V gene data show CDR1 as SGHRS and CDR2 as YFSETQ. CDR3 in DNA: TGCGCCAGCTGCTCCGGAATCAGGTCAGCCTACGAGCAGTACTTC. This encodes CASCSGIRSAYEQYF.

This clonotype appeared many times. This chain connects TRBV12-5 to TRBJ1-5; 9 bases agree with TRBD1. The CDR3 contains 19 residues. The V gene end was trimmed by 3 bases and the J gene end by 0 bases; junction bases not matched to a gene: 12. Looked up from germline, CDR1 is LGHNT and CDR2 is FRNRAP. The CDR3 DNA sequence: TGTGCTAGTGGTTTTATTAGACAGGGGGGTGCACATAGCAATCAGCCCCAGCATTTT. It yields the protein CASGFIRQGGAHSNQPQHF.

This clonotype was seen at least ten times. The J gene is TRBJ1-6, the V gene TRBV30, with unresolved D. This CDR3 contains 15 residues. With 1 base removed from V and 6 bases from J, the gap between germline ends came to 13 bases. Germline V gene data show CDR1 as GTSNPN and CDR2 as SVGIG (reference sequence). Here the CDR3 reads CAWSGEGISNSPLHF. The CDR3 coding sequence is TGTGCCTGGAGTGGAGAAGGTATTAGTAATTCACCCCTCCACTTT.

This clonotype appeared many times. The chain has TRBV12-3 or TRBV12-4 and TRBJ2-7; TRBD1 might be the D (6 bases). Trimming pared 3 bases from V and 4 bases from J, leaving 13 bases between. The CDR3 has 14 amino acids. CDR3: CASSFLNREYEQYF. The CDR3 DNA sequence: TGTGCCAGCAGTTTTCTCAACAGGGAGTACGAGCAGTACTTC.